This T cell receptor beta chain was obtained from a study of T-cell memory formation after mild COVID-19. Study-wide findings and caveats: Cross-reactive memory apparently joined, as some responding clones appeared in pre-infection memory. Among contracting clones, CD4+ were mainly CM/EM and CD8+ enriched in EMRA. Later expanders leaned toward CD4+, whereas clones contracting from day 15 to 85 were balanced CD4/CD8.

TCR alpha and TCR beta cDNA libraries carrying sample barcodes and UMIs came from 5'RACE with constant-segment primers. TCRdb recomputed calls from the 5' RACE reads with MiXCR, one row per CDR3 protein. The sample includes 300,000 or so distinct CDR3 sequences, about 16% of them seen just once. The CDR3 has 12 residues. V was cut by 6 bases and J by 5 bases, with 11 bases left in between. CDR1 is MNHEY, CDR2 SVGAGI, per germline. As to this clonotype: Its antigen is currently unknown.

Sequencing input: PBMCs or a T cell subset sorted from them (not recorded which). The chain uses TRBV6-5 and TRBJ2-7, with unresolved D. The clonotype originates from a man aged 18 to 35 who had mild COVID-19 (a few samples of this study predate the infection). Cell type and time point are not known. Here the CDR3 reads CASRSMADEQYV. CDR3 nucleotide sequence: TGTGCCAGCAGGTCGATGGCTGACGAGCAGTACGTC.